The 31 T cell receptor beta chains reported below all come from one sample, sequenced in a study of T cells in Graves' hyperthyroidism and ophthalmopathy. It was RNA transcripts that yielded the amplified TCR beta CDR3 regions. In the first-round RT-PCR of the TCR CDR3, the HTBI primer set was used. TCRdb passed the multiplex PCR reads through MiXCR, listing each CDR3 protein once. The data show some 620,000 distinct CDR3 sequences, with around 16% seen just once and less than 4.5% held by the top ten. The sample consisted of blood. All receptors derive from a woman between 25 and 40 years old with Graves' hyperthyroidism.

About this clonotype: This may arise from a read error, as a much more abundant clone is one base away. This chain joins TRBV13 and TRBJ2-3; 14 bases line up with TRBD2. Germline V lookup: CDR1 PRHDT, CDR2 FYEKMQ (reference sequence). This CDR3 has 15 residues. V was pared by 5 bases and J by 4 bases, with 2 bases of the junction left unmatched. CDR3 in amino acids: CASSRGLAGADTQYF. The CDR3 DNA follows: TGTGCCAGCAGCCGGGGACTAGCGGGAGCAGATACGCAGTATTTT.

This clonotype has at least ten counts. V gene TRBV20-1 combines with J gene TRBJ1-5; the D is unclear. CDR3 length equals 14 residues. The germline V gene has CDR1 DFQATT and CDR2 SNEGSKA (reference sequence). Trimming pared 0 bases from V and 7 bases from J, leaving 13 bases between. CDR3 amino acids: CSARDQFPGQPQHF. In DNA, the CDR3 is TGCAGTGCTAGAGATCAGTTCCCGGGGCAGCCCCAGCATTTT.

In its sample, this clonotype was seen many times. The genes are TRBV7-2 and TRBJ2-7, with TRBD2 matching over 8 bases. This CDR3 has 15 residues. The germline gives CDR1 SGHTA, CDR2 FQGNSA. The trim removed 5 bases at V and 7 bases at J, leaving 13 bases unmatched. In nucleotides, the CDR3 is TGTGCCAGCAGCGCTACCCCAGCGGGAGCGGGAGAGCAGTACTTC. Amino acids: CASSATPAGAGEQYF.

This clonotype turned up a few times. A much larger clonotype is one base distant, so this may be a read error. V and J are TRBV27 and TRBJ2-1; possible D gene TRBD2, 5 bases. The CDR3 has 16 amino acids. The germline V gene has CDR1 MNHEY and CDR2 SMNVEV (reference sequence). The DNA for the CDR3 is TGTGCCAGCGGAACAAGAGGGCTCAATCTATACAATGAGCAGTCCTTC. Protein: CASGTRGLNLYNEQSF.

This clonotype came up many times. V and J are TRBV19 and TRBJ1-1; D is unclear. The V and J ends lost 5 bases and 5 bases respectively, with 15 bases between them. CDR3 length: 14 amino acids. Germline CDR1 is LNHDA and CDR2 is SQIVND (reference sequence). The CDR3 loop reads CASSPRLETTEAFF. The CDR3 DNA follows: TGTGCCAGTAGTCCACGACTGGAGACAACTGAAGCTTTCTTT.

V is TRBV6-2 or TRBV6-3 and J is TRBJ2-3, with D possibly TRBD2 on 5 matching bases. Trimming removed 5 bases at V and 3 bases at J, with 12 bases between. CDR3 length: 14 amino acids. Germline V gene sequence: CDR1 MNHEY, CDR2 SVGEGT. CDR3 nucleotides: TGTGCCAGCAGTGGGAGCGAATGGACAGATACGCAGTATTTT. This sequence encodes CASSGSEWTDTQYF.

The sample holds a few counts of this clonotype. This sequence joins TRBV19 and TRBJ2-1; 11 bases are shared with TRBD2. CDR1 and CDR2 (germline): LNHDA, SQIVND (reference sequence). The CDR3 has 16 residues. Germline trimming cut 5 bases from V and 7 bases from J; bases unmatched to any gene: 10. For the CDR3, the DNA is TGTGCCAGTAGTGTAATAGCGGGAGGGGTGGGGAATGAGCAGTTCTTC. This translates into CASSVIAGGVGNEQFF.

Many counts were recorded for this clonotype. This chain joins TRBV3-1 and TRBJ1-1; no clear D. Germline V gives CDR1 LGHDT, CDR2 YNNKEL (reference sequence). This CDR3 contains 13 residues. V lost 4 bases, J lost 1 base, and 7 bases lay in between. CDR3 in DNA: TGTGCCAGCAGCCGAGGACGGAACACTGAAGCTTTCTTT. It encodes CASSRGRNTEAFF.

The rearrangement links TRBV9 to TRBJ2-7, with unresolved D. CDR3 length: 14 amino acids. In germline, CDR1 is SGDLS, CDR2 YYNGEE. The V gene lost 0 bases and the J gene lost 2 bases, with 9 bases spanning the gap. The CDR3 loop is CASSVDPKTYEQYF. CDR3 coding DNA: TGTGCCAGCAGCGTAGACCCGAAGACCTACGAGCAGTACTTC.

Only a few counts were recorded for this clonotype. The rearrangement joins TRBV19 to TRBJ1-1; D remains unclear. The CDR3 is 15 amino acids. The germline CDR1 and CDR2 sequences are LNHDA and SQIVND (reference sequence). V gave up 8 bases and J gave up 4 bases, with 20 bases separating them. The CDR3 sequence: CASRFSGVGSTEAFF. The CDR3 DNA reads as TGTGCCAGTCGTTTCAGCGGGGTTGGAAGCACTGAAGCTTTCTTT.

This clonotype has just one count. The rearrangement links TRBV7-2 to TRBJ1-3; no firm D call. The CDR3 extends over 16 amino acids. Trimming removed 3 bases at V and 4 bases at J, with 16 bases between. CDR1 is SGHTA and CDR2 is FQGNSA in the germline V gene. CDR3 DNA: TGTGCCAGCAGCTTCGGCGGATCTACGGGGGGAAACACCATATATTTT. Translating gives CASSFGGSTGGNTIYF.

Many counts were recorded for this clonotype. This chain links TRBV7-2 with TRBJ2-2, with 9 bases matching TRBD2. V was clipped by 5 bases and J by 5 bases; unmatched bases: 3. From germline, CDR1 is SGHTA and CDR2 FQGNSA. The CDR3 consists of 14 residues. CDR3 nucleotide sequence: TGTGCCAGCAGCGCGACTAGCGGAACCGGGGAGCTGTTTTTT. Translating gives CASSATSGTGELFF. The full variable domain, completed using reference TRBV7-2 and TRBJ2-2, is GAGVSQSPSNKVTEKGKDVELRCDPISGHTALYWYRQSLGQGLEFLIYFQGNSAPDKSGLPSDRFSAERTGGSVSTLTIQRTQQEDSAVYLCASSATSGTGELFFGEGSRLTVL.

V and J are TRBV19 and TRBJ2-1, with a weak D call TRBD2 (6 bases). Per the germline V gene, CDR1 is LNHDA and CDR2 is SQIVND (reference sequence). The V gene lost 8 bases and the J gene lost 4 bases, with 12 bases spanning the gap. CDR3 size: 13 residues. The CDR3 reads CASALAAYNEQFF. CDR3 nucleotides: TGTGCCAGTGCCTTAGCGGCATACAATGAGCAGTTCTTC.

This clonotype was found many times. The chain combines TRBV28 with TRBJ1-1; D is unresolved. V was pared by 0 bases and J by 3 bases, with 26 bases between. CDR1 is MDHEN, CDR2 SYDVKM, per germline. This CDR3 comprises 20 residues. DNA of the CDR3: TGTGCCAGCAGTTTATGGAATTTCGAGGGAGCCCGGAGTAGGGACACTGAAGCTTTCTTT. Protein sequence: CASSLWNFEGARSRDTEAFF.

The rearrangement joins TRBV4-2 to TRBJ2-4; the D gene is possibly TRBD2 (6 bases). CDR3 length: 14 amino acids. Germline assignment: CDR1 LGHNA and CDR2 YNFKEQ. The germline V and J ends were trimmed by 4 bases and 9 bases, with 16 bases remaining between them. This CDR3 is CASSPTDRGSIQYF. The CDR3 bases are TGTGCCAGCAGCCCGACTGACCGGGGGAGCATTCAGTACTTC.

This clonotype was observed a handful of times. The chain links TRBV4-1 to TRBJ1-2; possible D gene TRBD1, 5 bases. From germline, CDR1 is MGHRA and CDR2 YSYEKL. CDR3 length: 9 amino acids. In nucleotides, the CDR3 is TGCACCCGACAGAGGGGCTACACCTTC. Encoded protein: CTRQRGYTF.

This clonotype has a count of ten or more. The V call is TRBV20-1, the J call TRBJ1-1, with 9 positions matching TRBD1. This CDR3 contains 13 residues. Germline trimming cut 7 bases from V and 1 base from J; bases unmatched to any gene: 4. CDR1 is DFQATT, CDR2 SNEGSKA, per germline (reference sequence). The CDR3 bases are TGCAGTGTACCGGACAGGGGGAACACTGAAGCTTTCTTT. It translates to CSVPDRGNTEAFF.

This chain connects TRBV30 to TRBJ1-6; 9 bases align to TRBD1. The ends lost 3 bases at V and 10 bases at J; junction bases unmatched: 7. Germline-derived CDR1 and CDR2 are GTSNPN and SVGIG (reference sequence). The CDR3 sequence is 14 residues long. The CDR3 reads CAWSVGQGLSPLHF. Here the CDR3 DNA reads TGTGCCTGGAGCGTCGGACAGGGGTTGTCACCCCTCCACTTT.

This clonotype has ten or more counts. The chain has TRBV28 and TRBJ2-5, with 9 bases fitting TRBD2. The CDR3 spans 16 residues. V gave up 3 bases and J gave up 4 bases; unmatched junction bases: 9. Germline loops: CDR1 MDHEN, CDR2 SYDVKM. Here the CDR3 DNA reads TGTGCCAGCAGTTTTTTGGCGGGAGGGCCCTCAGAGACCCAGTACTTC. It yields the protein CASSFLAGGPSETQYF.

The chain uses TRBV30 and TRBJ2-2; no firm D call. The CDR3 contains 12 residues. The V end was cut by 2 bases, the J end by 3 bases, with 4 bases between. CDR1 is GTSNPN, CDR2 SVGIG, per germline (reference sequence). The CDR3 bases are TGTGCCTGGAGTCGGGACACCGGGGAGCTGTTTTTT. Translated, it gives CAWSRDTGELFF.

This chain uses TRBV25-1 with TRBJ2-7, with TRBD2 identical over 8 bases. Trimming cost V 8 bases and J 3 bases; bases outside gene matches: 6. CDR3 length: 13 amino acids. Germline lookup yields CDR1 MGHDK and CDR2 SYGVNS. The CDR3 nucleotides read TGTGCCAGCGCCCCGGGACTAGTCTACGAGCAGTACTTC. The encoded protein is CASAPGLVYEQYF.

The table lists this clonotype with a few counts. This chain uses TRBV6-5 with TRBJ1-1, with a tentative D call TRBD1 (6 bases). This CDR3 is built from 16 residues. Per the germline V gene, CDR1 is MNHEY and CDR2 is SVGAGI. With 0 bases removed from V and 3 bases from J, the gap between germline ends came to 14 bases. The chain's CDR3 is CASSYSGASRDTEAFF. CDR3 bases: TGTGCCAGCAGTTACTCGGGGGCCAGCCGAGACACTGAAGCTTTCTTT.

In this sample, this clonotype turned up many times. The chain has TRBV12-3 or TRBV12-4 and TRBJ2-1; no reliable D call. The CDR3 totals 15 residues. V shed 3 bases and J shed 5 bases, with 14 bases lying between them. CDR3 sequence (DNA): TGTGCCAGCAGTTTCGGCCTGACTTTAAACAATGAGCAGTTCTTC. The encoded protein is CASSFGLTLNNEQFF.

This clonotype appeared a few times. V is TRBV3-1 and J is TRBJ1-2; tentatively, D is TRBD1 (5 bases). Trimming cost V 2 bases and J 1 base, with 11 bases left between them. The CDR3 contains 15 residues. The germline V gene encodes CDR1 LGHDT and CDR2 YNNKEL (reference sequence). The CDR3 nucleotides read TGTGCCAGCAGCCAACGGACACGGAGTAACTATGGCTACACCTTC. Translating it yields CASSQRTRSNYGYTF.

CDR3 loop: CSARTQGRGTEAFF. The DNA of the CDR3 is TGCAGTGCGAGAACACAGGGTCGCGGCACTGAAGCTTTCTTT. The chain carries TRBV20-1 and TRBJ1-1; TRBD1 might be the D (6 bases). Looked up from germline, CDR1 is DFQATT and CDR2 is SNEGSKA (reference sequence). The V end was cut by 6 bases, the J end by 4 bases, with 18 bases between. The CDR3 spans 14 residues.

This clonotype came up many times. CDR3 sequence reads: CASSSGGVEFGYTF. The DNA for the CDR3 is TGTGCCAGCAGTTCAGGGGGCGTGGAGTTTGGCTACACCTTC. V and J are TRBV28 and TRBJ1-2; 8 bases match TRBD1. The CDR3 length is 14 residues. Per the germline V gene, CDR1 is MDHEN and CDR2 is SYDVKM. Trimming took 4 bases from V and 7 from J; bases not matched to a gene: 8.

This clonotype has at least ten counts. This chain uses TRBV7-3 with TRBJ2-1; 8 nucleotides match TRBD1. This CDR3 contains 13 residues. The trim removed 3 bases at V and 9 bases at J, leaving 4 bases unmatched. Germline V gives CDR1 SGHTA, CDR2 FQGTGA. CDR3: CASSFGQGGEQFF. In DNA, the CDR3 is TGTGCCAGCAGCTTTGGACAGGGCGGTGAGCAGTTCTTC.

This clonotype was observed at least ten times. The V and J genes are TRBV7-2 and TRBJ1-4; 10 bases are a match to TRBD1. The germline CDR1 and CDR2 sequences are SGHTA and FQGNSA. V dropped 5 bases and J dropped 7; count of bases not matched to a gene: 7. The CDR3 runs to 15 residues. The CDR3, as DNA: TGTGCCAGCAGCATCAGGACAGGGGGAAGTGAAAAACTGTTTTTT. Its protein is CASSIRTGGSEKLFF.

This clonotype was observed many times. V gene TRBV13 combines with J gene TRBJ2-7; the match to TRBD2 covers 11 bases. The CDR3 has 14 amino acids. Trimming removed 5 bases from V and 3 bases from J; junction bases left unmatched: 3. Germline lookup yields CDR1 PRHDT and CDR2 FYEKMQ (reference sequence). CDR3 bases: TGTGCCAGCAGCCATGGACTAGCGGGCTACGAGCAGTACTTC. It encodes CASSHGLAGYEQYF.

This clonotype appeared a few times. The CDR3 nucleotides read TGTGCCAGCTACGGGACAGAAGGCTCACCCCTCCACTTT. It is translated as CASYGTEGSPLHF. J is TRBJ1-6 and V is TRBV18, with 7 bases lining up with TRBD1. The CDR3 runs 13 residues. The germline gives CDR1 KGHSH, CDR2 LQKENI. V was pared by 7 bases and J by 10 bases, with 7 bases of the junction left unmatched.

This clonotype was recorded at least ten times. V is TRBV3-1 and J is TRBJ2-5; D not resolved. The V and J ends lost 0 bases and 5 bases respectively, with 4 bases between them. This CDR3 is built from 12 residues. Germline V gene sequence: CDR1 LGHDT, CDR2 YNNKEL (reference sequence). Here the CDR3 reads CASSQESETQYF. The CDR3 region has the DNA TGTGCCAGCAGCCAAGAGTCTGAGACCCAGTACTTC.